This entry lists 19 T cell receptor beta chains sequenced from one sample in a study of T-cell reconstitution after alpha-beta-depleted transplantation in children. Preparing the TCRbeta library involved the use of unique molecular identifiers. TCRdb redid the calling of the PCR reads with MiXCR, one entry per CDR3 protein. Of about 230,000 distinct CDR3 sequences in the sample, 9.7% are singletons; the top ten hold approximately 4.7%. Specimen: PBMCs from the stem cell graft donor, collected from the stem cell graft. These receptors were taken from a human donor who donated a stem cell graft to a child with SCID.

Ten or more counts support this clonotype. The CDR3 nucleotides are TGCGCCAGCAGCATCGGGTTTACAGATACGCAGTATTTT. Translated: CASSIGFTDTQYF. The chain joins TRBV5-1 to TRBJ2-3; D remains ambiguous. Trimming pared 4 bases from V and 3 bases from J, leaving 9 bases between. The CDR3 contains 13 residues. From germline, CDR1 is SGHRS and CDR2 YFSETQ.

There are many counts of this clonotype. V usage is TRBV20-1 and J usage is TRBJ1-5; D is ambiguous. CDR3 length equals 15 residues. The germline V and J ends were trimmed by 6 bases and 2 bases, with 17 bases remaining between them. Germline assignment: CDR1 DFQATT and CDR2 SNEGSKA (reference sequence). As DNA, the CDR3 is TGCAGTGCCTCTGGGCGTCAAAGAGGCAATCAGCCCCAGCATTTT. Translation: CSASGRQRGNQPQHF.

This clonotype came up many times. The rearrangement joins TRBV20-1 to TRBJ2-4; no firm D call. CDR1 DFQATT and CDR2 SNEGSKA come from the germline V gene (reference sequence). V was pared by 3 bases and J by 8 bases, with 14 bases between. This CDR3 has 13 residues. CDR3 bases: TGCAGTGCTAGCCGTGCCGGCCCAGACATTCAGTACTTC. Translating gives CSASRAGPDIQYF.

CDR3 sequence reads: CASRDGYRQNTEAFF. The CDR3 bases are TGTGCCAGCCGGGACGGCTACCGCCAGAATACTGAAGCTTTCTTT. The gene calls are TRBV7-9 and TRBJ1-1, with D maybe TRBD1 (5 bases). Germline lookup yields CDR1 SEHNR and CDR2 FQNEAQ (reference sequence). This CDR3 is 15 amino acids long. Trimming removed 8 bases from V and 5 bases from J, with 21 bases in between.

This clonotype has ten or more counts. This rearrangement joins TRBV15 to TRBJ2-2; tentatively, D is TRBD2 (6 bases). The CDR3 spans 16 residues. Looked up from germline, CDR1 is LNHNV and CDR2 is YYDKDF (reference sequence). Between the trimmed V and J ends, which lost 1 base and 5 bases, there was a span of 14 bases. DNA of the CDR3: TGTGCCACCAGCAGAGGGAGGGCAGGGTTGACCGGGGAGCTGTTTTTT. Its protein product is CATSRGRAGLTGELFF.

This clonotype was observed a few times. V usage is TRBV4-1 and J usage is TRBJ1-4; D unclear. The CDR3 is 13 residues long. Trimming shortened V by 4 bases and J by 8 bases, and 11 bases separated the two germline ends. Per the germline V gene, CDR1 is MGHRA and CDR2 is YSYEKL. This chain's CDR3 is CASSPLHGEKLFF. The CDR3, as DNA: TGCGCCAGCAGCCCCCTGCATGGAGAAAAACTGTTTTTT.

This clonotype has ten or more counts. A read error may account for a junction end that differs from germline. The rearrangement joins TRBV4-1 to TRBJ2-2; D is unclear. Germline assignment: CDR1 MGHRA and CDR2 YSYEKL. There are 15 residues in the CDR3. The CDR3 DNA is TGCGCCAGCAGCCCCCACTTACCGAAAACCGGGGAGCTGTTTTTT. Translating it yields CASSPHLPKTGELFF.

This clonotype was seen only once. This chain joins TRBV7-3 and TRBJ2-6, with unresolved D. V lost 0 bases to trimming and J lost 0 bases, with 6 bases between them. CDR1 and CDR2 from the germline V gene are SGHTA and FQGTGA. The CDR3 sequence is 16 residues long. In nucleotides, the CDR3 is TGTGCCAGCAGCTTAACGGTCAGCTCTGGGGCCAACGTCCTGACTTTC. Protein product: CASSLTVSSGANVLTF.

This clonotype was detected many times. J is TRBJ2-7 and V is TRBV11-2, with TRBD2 identical over 11 bases. The CDR3 extends over 15 amino acids. The germline V gene has CDR1 SGHAT and CDR2 FQNNGV. The V segment lost 5 bases and the J segment 2 bases; nucleotides outside the gene matches: 5. CDR3 loop: CASSQLAGVTYEQYF. CDR3 nucleotide sequence: TGTGCCAGCAGCCAACTAGCGGGGGTGACCTACGAGCAGTACTTC.

The table lists this clonotype with many counts. The rearrangement uses TRBV14 and TRBJ1-6; 8 bases agree with TRBD1. CDR1 SGHDN and CDR2 FVKESK come from the germline V gene. The CDR3 consists of 14 residues. The V segment lost 4 bases and the J segment 6 bases; nucleotides outside the gene matches: 2. CDR3 coding DNA: TGTGCCAGCAGCCGACAGGGGAGTAATTCACCCCTCCACTTT. It encodes CASSRQGSNSPLHF.

This clonotype was detected many times. The V gene is TRBV25-1, the J gene TRBJ2-7; D unclear. CDR1 is MGHDK and CDR2 is SYGVNS in the germline V gene. The CDR3 runs to 13 residues. V was shortened by 4 bases and J by 0 bases, with 7 bases between the two germline ends. CDR3 protein: CASSAAASYEQYF. CDR3 DNA: TGTGCCAGCAGTGCAGCAGCCTCCTACGAGCAGTACTTC.

This clonotype was detected ten times or more. The rearrangement joins TRBV29-1 to TRBJ2-3, with D possibly TRBD1 on 7 matching bases. The germline V gene has CDR1 SQVTM and CDR2 ANQGSEA. CDR3 length: 14 amino acids. The V end lost 6 bases, the J end lost 5 bases, and 18 bases lay between the germline ends. CDR3 loop: CSVTPRGAVDTQYF. The CDR3 DNA is TGCAGCGTCACCCCCAGGGGGGCCGTAGATACGCAGTATTTT.

About this clonotype: With a much larger clone just one base away, this may be a read error. V is TRBV7-2 and J is TRBJ2-3; weak D call: TRBD1 (6 bases). CDR1 is SGHTA and CDR2 is FQGNSA in the germline V gene. This CDR3 comprises 15 residues. CDR3 in amino acids: CASSLARTVTDMQYF. Here the CDR3 DNA reads TGTGCCAGCAGCTTAGCTCGGACAGTGACAGATATGCAGTATTTT.

The table lists this clonotype with a few counts. DNA of the CDR3: TGTGCCAGCAGCTTTAGAACGGAAAGCTCCTACGAGCAGTACTTC. Protein product: CASSFRTESSYEQYF. V is TRBV11-2 and J is TRBJ2-7; no firm D call. This CDR3 is built from 15 residues. CDR1 is SGHAT, CDR2 FQNNGV, per germline. V was trimmed by 3 bases and J by 0 bases, leaving 12 bases between them.

This clonotype was observed at least ten times. The CDR3 DNA reads as TGTGCCAGCAGCCTAAGGACAGGGAGAGAATACGGGGAGCTGTTTTTT. Its protein is CASSLRTGREYGELFF. The J gene is TRBJ2-2, the V gene TRBV12-3 or TRBV12-4; 8 bases are a match to TRBD1. The length of the CDR3 is 16 residues. The V and J ends lost 6 bases and 7 bases, in that order; junction bases with no gene match: 13.

This clonotype was found many times. This rearrangement joins TRBV28 to TRBJ1-1, with TRBD1 identical over 8 bases. In germline, CDR1 is MDHEN, CDR2 SYDVKM. The CDR3 is 15 residues long. Losses at the gene ends were 3 bases for V and 1 base for J; bases not matched to a gene: 4. CDR3: CASSFWTGSNTEAFF. CDR3 nucleotide sequence: TGTGCCAGCAGTTTCTGGACAGGGTCGAACACTGAAGCTTTCTTT. The full variable domain, its missing parts supplied by reference TRBV28 and TRBJ1-1, is DVKVTQSSRYLVKRTGEKVFLECVQDMDHENMFWYRQDPGLGLRLIYFSYDVKMKEKGDIPEGYSVSREKKERFSLILESASTNQTSMYLCASSFWTGSNTEAFFGQGTRLTVV.

The sample holds many counts of this clonotype. The chain employs TRBV9 and TRBJ2-1; 7 nucleotides agree with TRBD2. Germline V CDR1 and CDR2: SGDLS, YYNGEE. The CDR3 is 16 residues long. The junction had 7 bases not matched to a gene; V was cut back by 2 bases and J by 2 bases. CDR3 DNA: TGTGCCAGCAGCGTCAGTGCTAGCGGAACCTACAATGAGCAGTTCTTC. Its translation is CASSVSASGTYNEQFF.

This clonotype was seen repeatedly, ten times or more. The chain combines TRBV7-2 with TRBJ1-4; 7 positions agree with TRBD1. The CDR3 consists of 15 residues. From germline, CDR1 is SGHTA and CDR2 FQGNSA. V dropped 3 bases and J dropped 6; count of bases not matched to a gene: 7. Written as DNA, the CDR3 is TGTGCCAGCAGCTTCTCCTCCGGGACAGATGAAAAACTGTTTTTT. This sequence encodes CASSFSSGTDEKLFF. Filled out from reference TRBV7-2 and TRBJ1-4, the complete variable domain reads GAGVSQSPSNKVTEKGKDVELRCDPISGHTALYWYRQSLGQGLEFLIYFQGNSAPDKSGLPSDRFSAERTGGSVSTLTIQRTQQEDSAVYLCASSFSSGTDEKLFFGSGTQLSVL.

There are many counts of this clonotype. The V and J genes are TRBV6-5 and TRBJ1-2; D is possibly TRBD1 (5 bases). This CDR3 is built from 14 residues. Germline values: CDR1 MNHEY, CDR2 SVGAGI. Trimming shortened V by 2 bases and J by 2 bases, and 9 bases separated the two germline ends. The CDR3 DNA reads as TGTGCCAGCAGTTACCAGGGAGTCAACTATGGCTACACCTTC. Protein product: CASSYQGVNYGYTF.